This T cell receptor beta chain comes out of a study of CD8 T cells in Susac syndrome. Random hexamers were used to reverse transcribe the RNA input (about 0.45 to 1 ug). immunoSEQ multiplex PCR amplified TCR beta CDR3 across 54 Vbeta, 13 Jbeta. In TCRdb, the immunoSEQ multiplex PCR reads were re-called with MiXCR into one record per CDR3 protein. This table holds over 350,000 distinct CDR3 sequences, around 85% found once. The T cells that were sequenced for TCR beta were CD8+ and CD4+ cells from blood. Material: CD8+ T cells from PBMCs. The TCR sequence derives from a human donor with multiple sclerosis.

The CDR3 sequence is CAWTGVITDTQYF. Written as DNA, the CDR3 is TGTGCCTGGACAGGGGTTATCACAGATACGCAGTATTTT. The chain couples TRBV30 to TRBJ2-3; TRBD1 might be the D (6 bases). Germline values: CDR1 GTSNPN, CDR2 SVGIG (reference sequence). CDR3 length: 13 amino acids. Between the trimmed V and J ends, which lost 4 bases and 2 bases, there was a span of 10 bases.